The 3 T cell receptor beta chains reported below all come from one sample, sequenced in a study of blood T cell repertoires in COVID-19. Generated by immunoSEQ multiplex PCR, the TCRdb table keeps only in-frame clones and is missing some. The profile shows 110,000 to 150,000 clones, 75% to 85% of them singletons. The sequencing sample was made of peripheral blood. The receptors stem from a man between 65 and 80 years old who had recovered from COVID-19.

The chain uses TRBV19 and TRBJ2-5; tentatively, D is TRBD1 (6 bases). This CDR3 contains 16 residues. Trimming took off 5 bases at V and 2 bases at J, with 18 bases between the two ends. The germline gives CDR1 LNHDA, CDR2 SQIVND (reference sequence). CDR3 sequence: CASSPRRTDRQETQYF. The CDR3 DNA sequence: TGTGCCAGTAGTCCCCGAAGGACGGACAGACAAGAGACCCAGTACTTC.

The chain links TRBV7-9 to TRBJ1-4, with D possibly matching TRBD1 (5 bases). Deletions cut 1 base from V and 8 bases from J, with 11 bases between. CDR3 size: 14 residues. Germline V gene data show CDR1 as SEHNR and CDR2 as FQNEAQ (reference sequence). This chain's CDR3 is CASSLVGGEEKLFF. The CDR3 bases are TGTGCCAGCAGCTTAGTAGGAGGGGAAGAAAAACTGTTTTTT.

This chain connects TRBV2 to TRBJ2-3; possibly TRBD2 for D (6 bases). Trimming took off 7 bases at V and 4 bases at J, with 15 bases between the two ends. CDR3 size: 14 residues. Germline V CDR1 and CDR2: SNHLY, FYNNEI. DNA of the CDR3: TGTGCCAGCACTGTCGGGAGCATCGCAGATACGCAGTATTTT. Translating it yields CASTVGSIADTQYF.